Listed below are T cell receptor beta chains from one sample, sequenced in a study of Ad26.COV2.S vaccination and SARS-CoV-2 variants. Assay used: immunoSEQ multiplex PCR; TCRdb lists only in-frame clones, some missing. The data contain about 330,000 clones, 90% of them singletons. Sequencing was performed on peripheral blood, taken in a trial of Ad26.COV2.S vaccine versus placebo. The receptors stem from a person aged 18-60 years who received the Ad26.COV2.S COVID-19 vaccine or a placebo. Each CDR3 is given with its conserved first and last residue. D genes are given only for firm matches. Expanded clones are given a class, and other clones once, few, many or no size at all.

V,size,D,J,DNA,CDR3
TRBV7-2,.,.,TRBJ2-3,TGTGCCAGCAGCACCATCGGGATATCCACAGATACGCAGTATTTT,CASSTIGISTDTQYF
TRBV7-8,.,.,TRBJ1-1,TGTGCCAGCAGCTTAGGTAATGTGAACACTGAAGCTTTCTTT,CASSLGNVNTEAFF
TRBV4-1,.,.,TRBJ2-3,TGCGCCAGCAGCCAGACCGGGACACGGACAGATACGCAGTATTTT,CASSQTGTRTDTQYF
TRBV7-8,.,TRBD2,TRBJ2-5,TGTGCCAGCAGCTGGACAAGCGGGAGGGCCGAGACCCAGTACTTC,CASSWTSGRAETQYF
TRBV7-2,.,TRBD1,TRBJ2-6,TGTGCCAGCAGCCGCAGGGGGAGCTCTGGGGCCAACGTCCTGACTTTC,CASSRRGSSGANVLTF
TRBV7-9,.,TRBD1,TRBJ1-1,TGTGCCAGCAGCTCGCAAACAGGGGATCGCACTGAAGCTTTCTTT,CASSSQTGDRTEAFF
TRBV5-1,.,.,TRBJ2-2,TGCGCCAGCAGCTTAACCGGGACGGCGAACACCGGGGAGCTGTTTTTT,CASSLTGTANTGELFF
TRBV28,once,.,TRBJ2-4,TGTGCCATCGGTAACTTGGCCAAAAACATTCAGTACTTC,CAIGNLAKNIQYF
TRBV24-1,.,TRBD2,TRBJ2-2,TGTGCCACCGGGGGGAGGGGTCCGACCGGGGAGCTGTTTTTT,CATGGRGPTGELFF
TRBV5-4,.,.,TRBJ2-3,TGTGCCAGCAGCTTGGCCTCGGGGCTAGCCGTGAGCACAGATACGCAGTATTTT,CASSLASGLAVSTDTQYF
TRBV5-6,.,.,TRBJ1-1,TGTGCCAGCAGCCGTAGAACTGGAACTGAAGCTTTCTTT,CASSRRTGTEAFF
TRBV29-1,.,.,TRBJ2-2,TGCAGCGCCGCCCGACAGGAGACCGGGGAGCTGTTTTTT,CSAARQETGELFF
TRBV7-9,.,TRBD1,TRBJ1-4,TGTGCCAGCAGCTTGTTACAGGGGTTTGAAAAACTGTTTTTT,CASSLLQGFEKLFF
TRBV7-8,.,.,TRBJ1-2,TGTGCCAGCAGCTTAGATCCCGCCTCCAGGGTAGGTGGCTACACCTTC,CASSLDPASRVGGYTF
TRBV7-2,.,.,TRBJ2-3,TGTGCCAGCAGCTTAGCGGGGGCTTCCACGGATACGCAGTATTTT,CASSLAGASTDTQYF
TRBV6-2/TRBV6-3,.,.,TRBJ1-5,TGTGCCAGCAGTTATGGGGGTCCCAGCAATCAGCCCCAGCATTTT,CASSYGGPSNQPQHF
TRBV5-4,.,.,TRBJ1-2,TGTGCCAGCAGCTTTTACGAACCTAACTATGGCTACACCTTC,CASSFYEPNYGYTF
TRBV30,.,.,TRBJ1-2,TGTGCACTTACCCCACAGGAGGGAAATGGCTACACCTTC,CALTPQEGNGYTF
TRBV6-5,once,TRBD1,TRBJ2-7,TGTGCCAGCAGCCCGGGACAGGGGTATGGCGAGCAGTACTTC,CASSPGQGYGEQYF
TRBV4-1,.,.,TRBJ2-3,TGCGCCAGCAGTCCAAAGGAAGGGGGTCCAGATACGCAGTATTTT,CASSPKEGGPDTQYF
TRBV4-3,once,.,TRBJ2-6,TGCGCCAGCAGCCAAGTCGAGGGGTCGGCCAACGTCCTGACTTTC,CASSQVEGSANVLTF
TRBV5-1,.,.,TRBJ2-2,TGCGCCAGCAGCTCTTGGACAGAAACCGGGGAGCTGTTTTTT,CASSSWTETGELFF
TRBV5-5,.,TRBD1,TRBJ1-6,TGTGCCAGCAGCTTCGACAGGGGACGGGCCTTGTATTCACCCCTCCACTTT,CASSFDRGRALYSPLHF
TRBV5-1,few,TRBD1,TRBJ2-7,TGCGCCAGCAGCTTGATAACAGGGGACTACGAGCAGTACTTC,CASSLITGDYEQYF
TRBV2,.,.,TRBJ2-5,TGTGCCAGCAGTGAGGGGGACTTCCAAGAGACCCAGTACTTC,CASSEGDFQETQYF
TRBV10-1,.,TRBD1,TRBJ1-1,TGCGCCAGCAGTTATGGACAGGGAAAAGGGACTGAAGCTTTCTTT,CASSYGQGKGTEAFF
TRBV5-1,.,.,TRBJ2-3,TGCGCCAGCAGCCCGACAGTCACAGATACGCAGTATTTT,CASSPTVTDTQYF
TRBV12-3/TRBV12-4,.,.,TRBJ2-5,TGTGCCAGCAGTTTCGCCCCGAAGGAGACCCAGTACTTC,CASSFAPKETQYF
TRBV12-3/TRBV12-4,.,TRBD1,TRBJ2-1,TGTGCCAGCAGTCCGGGACAGAACAATGAGCAGTTCTTC,CASSPGQNNEQFF
TRBV5-4,.,TRBD1,TRBJ1-4,TGTGCCAGCAGCTCGAGACAGGGCTCCGGGAATGAAAAACTGTTTTTT,CASSSRQGSGNEKLFF
TRBV4-1,.,.,TRBJ1-1,TGCGCCAGCAGCCAACCCGGGGGAGGGAGTACTGAAGCTTTCTTT,CASSQPGGGSTEAFF